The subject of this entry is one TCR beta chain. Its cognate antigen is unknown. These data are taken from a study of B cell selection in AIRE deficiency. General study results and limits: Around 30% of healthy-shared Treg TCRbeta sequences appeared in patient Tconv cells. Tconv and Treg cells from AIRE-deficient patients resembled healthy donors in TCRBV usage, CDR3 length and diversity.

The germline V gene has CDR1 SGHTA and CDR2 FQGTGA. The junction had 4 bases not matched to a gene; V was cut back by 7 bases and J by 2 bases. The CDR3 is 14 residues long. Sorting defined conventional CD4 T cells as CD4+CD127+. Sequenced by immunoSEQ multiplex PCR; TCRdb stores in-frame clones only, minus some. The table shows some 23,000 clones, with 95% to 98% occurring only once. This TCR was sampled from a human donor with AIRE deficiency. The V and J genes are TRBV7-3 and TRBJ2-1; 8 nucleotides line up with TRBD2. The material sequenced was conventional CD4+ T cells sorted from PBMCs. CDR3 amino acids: CASKPAGAYNEQFF. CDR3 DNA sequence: TGTGCCAGCAAACCAGCGGGGGCCTACAATGAGCAGTTCTTC.